This entry is about one TCR beta chain. The antigen is not known. The germline V and J ends were trimmed by 4 bases and 0 bases, with 10 bases remaining between them. The CDR3 consists of 14 residues. From germline, CDR1 is SGHDT and CDR2 YYEEEE. Repertoires were generated with immunoSEQ multiplex PCR, while TCRdb's copy carries only in-frame clones and drops some. The sample contains around 300,000 clones, roughly 90% of which appear only once. Stated treatment: around 19 received Ad26.COV2.S at low or high dose, single or two shots; roughly five received placebo; per-sample allocation not given. Following the first vaccine or placebo injection, samples were taken on day 63. The data stem from a study of Ad26.COV2.S vaccination and SARS-CoV-2 variants. Overall study context: The study gave Ad26.COV2.S intramuscularly, once or twice 56 days apart. Study-level results: Vaccinees showed greater spike-specific TCR breadth than placebo recipients.

The chain has TRBV5-6 and TRBJ1-1, with a possible D match to TRBD1 (5 bases). Specimen: peripheral blood, collected in a trial of Ad26.COV2.S vaccine versus placebo. This TCR derives from a person aged 18-60 years who received the Ad26.COV2.S COVID-19 vaccine or a placebo. CDR3 in DNA: TGTGCCAGCAGCAGACAGCTCTTGAACACTGAAGCTTTCTTT. This encodes CASSRQLLNTEAFF.